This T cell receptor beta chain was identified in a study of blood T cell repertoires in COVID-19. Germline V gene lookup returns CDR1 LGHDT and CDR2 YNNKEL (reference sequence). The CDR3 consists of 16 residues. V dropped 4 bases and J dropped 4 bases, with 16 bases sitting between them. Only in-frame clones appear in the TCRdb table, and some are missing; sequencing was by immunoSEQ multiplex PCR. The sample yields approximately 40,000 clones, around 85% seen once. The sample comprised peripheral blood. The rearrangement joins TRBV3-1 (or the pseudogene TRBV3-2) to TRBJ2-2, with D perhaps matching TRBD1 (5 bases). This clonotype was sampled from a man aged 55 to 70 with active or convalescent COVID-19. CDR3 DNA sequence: TGTGCCAGCAGCCCTAGGGGCCTTAGCCCCACCGGGGAGCTGTTTTTT. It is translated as CASSPRGLSPTGELFF.